These T cell receptor beta chains were read from a single sample in a study of Tregs in tolerant kidney transplant recipients. Sequencing was performed with immunoSEQ multiplex PCR; in TCRdb, only in-frame clones are kept and a portion is missing. Here the sample spans approximately 98,000 clones, around 89% being singletons. The material sequenced was CD4+ T cells from blood, taken before the transplant. These receptors all stem from a human donor who received a combined kidney and bone marrow transplant. Each CDR3 is given with its conserved first and last residue. D genes are given only for firm matches. For some rows the clone size is stated as once, few or many, or as a class when expanded; others skip it.

>few|NA|TRBV7-2|TRBJ2-7
CASSSGREREQYF
TGTGCCAGCAGCTCCGGACGGGAAAGGGAGCAGTACTTC
>NA|NA|TRBV14|TRBJ1-1
CASSQVVGLRDVFGRLAEAFF
TGTGCCAGCAGCCAAGTCGTTGGTCTCAGGGATGTGTTTGGGCGTTTGGCTGAAGCTTTCTTT
>NA|NA|TRBV4-1|TRBJ1-1
CASSQEVSGWTEAFF
TGCGCCAGCAGCCAAGAAGTGTCGGGTTGGACTGAAGCTTTCTTT
>NA|TRBD2|TRBV6-5|TRBJ2-7
CASRLKLAGGYEQYF
TGTGCCAGCAGACTCAAACTAGCGGGGGGGTACGAGCAGTACTTC
>NA|NA|TRBV5-1|TRBJ2-3
CASSFVTIRWGGTDTQYF
TGCGCCAGCAGCTTCGTTACCATAAGGTGGGGGGGCACAGATACGCAGTATTTT
>NA|NA|TRBV6-1|TRBJ1-2
CASSVDAANYGYTF
TGTGCCAGCAGTGTTGACGCGGCTAACTATGGCTACACCTTC
>NA|TRBD1|TRBV6-5|TRBJ2-7
CASSPDRFSYEQYF
TGTGCCAGCAGCCCGGACAGGTTCTCCTACGAGCAGTACTTC
>NA|NA|TRBV28|TRBJ2-2
CASISPAGTGELFF
TGTGCCAGCATCTCACCAGCGGGCACCGGGGAGCTGTTTTTT
>NA|NA|TRBV13|TRBJ2-5
CASSFFSQGVVETQYF
TGTGCCAGCAGCTTCTTTTCACAGGGCGTTGTGGAGACCCAGTACTTC
>NA|NA|TRBV6-1|TRBJ2-7
CASNPDRPVYEQYF
TGTGCCAGCAACCCCGACAGGCCCGTCTACGAGCAGTACTTC
>NA|NA|TRBV28|TRBJ2-2
CASSLLGATGELFF
TGTGCCAGCAGTTTATTAGGGGCCACCGGGGAGCTGTTTTTT
>NA|NA|TRBV27|TRBJ1-1
CASSTLSVVGTEAFF
TGTGCCAGCAGTACCCTTTCGGTGGTCGGCACTGAAGCTTTCTTT
>NA|TRBD2|TRBV5-6|TRBJ2-7
CASSLWIAGGRAPSYEQYF
TGTGCCAGCAGCTTGTGGATAGCGGGGGGAAGAGCTCCCTCCTACGAGCAGTACTTC
>NA|TRBD1|TRBV10-2|TRBJ1-4
CASGGQGATNEKLFF
TGCGCCAGCGGGGGACAGGGAGCAACTAATGAAAAACTGTTTTTT
>NA|TRBD2|TRBV5-1|TRBJ2-7
CASSDSFGLAASYEQYF
TGCGCCAGCAGCGACAGCTTCGGACTAGCGGCCTCCTACGAGCAGTACTTC
>NA|NA|TRBV29-1|TRBJ2-3
CSVERLATDTQYF
TGCAGCGTTGAAAGGCTAGCCACAGATACGCAGTATTTT
>NA|TRBD1|TRBV29-1|TRBJ1-2
CSVSSGTGGPYGYTF
TGCAGCGTCAGTAGTGGGACAGGGGGCCCCTATGGCTACACCTTC
>NA|NA|TRBV29-1|TRBJ2-1
CSVSPPPYNEQFF
TGCAGCGTATCCCCTCCCCCCTACAATGAGCAGTTCTTC
>once|TRBD2|TRBV6-5|TRBJ2-7
CASSPSGSRYEQYF
TGTGCCAGCAGTCCTAGCGGGAGTCGGTACGAGCAGTACTTC
>NA|NA|TRBV11-2|TRBJ1-1
CASSLQERTEAFF
TGTGCCAGCAGCTTACAGGAACGTACTGAAGCTTTCTTT
>NA|NA|TRBV25-1|TRBJ1-1
CASSESPGAGRNTEAFF
TGTGCCAGCAGTGAATCCCCAGGGGCGGGTAGGAACACTGAAGCTTTCTTT
>NA|NA|TRBV18|TRBJ1-3
CASSPGASGDTIYF
TGTGCCAGCTCACCCGGGGCCTCGGGGGACACCATATATTTT
>NA|TRBD2|TRBV7-2|TRBJ2-1
CASSLLAGNEQFF
TGTGCCAGCAGCCTGCTAGCGGGGAATGAGCAGTTCTTC
>NA|TRBD2|TRBV7-9|TRBJ2-1
CASSPGLAGYNEQFF
TGTGCCAGCAGCCCGGGACTAGCGGGTTACAATGAGCAGTTCTTC
>NA|NA|TRBV7-2|TRBJ1-2
CASSSFIPSYGYTF
TGTGCCAGCAGCTCCTTTATCCCTAGCTATGGCTACACCTTC
>NA|TRBD1|TRBV28|TRBJ2-7
CASSRGGLTYEQYF
TGTGCCAGCAGCCGAGGGGGCCTCACCTACGAGCAGTACTTC
>NA|NA|TRBV5-1|TRBJ2-7
CASTRGDTSASYEQYF
TGCGCCAGCACCCGGGGGGACACTTCAGCTTCCTACGAGCAGTACTTC